This TCR beta chain was sequenced in a study of blood T cell repertoires in COVID-19. Background on the study: COVID-19 samples from acute and convalescent phases originated in the United States, Italy and Spain. The cDNA or gDNA used as material had been derived from T cells, B-cell-depleted T cells, or PBMCs.

This clone was picked up a small number of times. In the authors' methods: Estimated nucleated cell counts came from reference gene primer amplification. This table comes from immunoSEQ multiplex PCR, and its TCRdb copy is limited to in-frame clones, with some not included. That table is the source of V, J and clone size, and D and trimming were worked out from the DNA. This sample has a few hundred thousand clones, with roughly 90% found just once. This CDR3 has 12 residues. CDR1 and CDR2 (germline): SNHLY, FYNNEI. V lost 6 bases and J 7 bases, leaving 12 bases between the germline ends. This sequence originates from a woman between 50 and 59 years old with active or convalescent COVID-19. The sequenced sample was peripheral blood. This chain links TRBV2 with TRBJ1-1; D ambiguous. CDR3 sequence: CASSPNTYEAFF. The CDR3 nucleotides read TGTGCCAGCAGCCCAAACACATATGAAGCTTTCTTT. Looking up the rest from reference TRBV2 and TRBJ1-1 gives the full variable domain: EPEVTQTPSHQVTQMGQEVILRCVPISNHLYFYWYRQILGQKVEFLVSFYNNEISEKSEIFDDQFSVERPDGSNFTLKIRSTKLEDSAMYFCASSPNTYEAFFGQGTRLTVV.